The 23 T cell receptor beta chains below come from one sample, sequenced in a study of shared clonotypes between healthy human individuals (dated by TCRdb to the early 2020s). Receptor libraries were prepared by the immunoSEQ multiplex PCR assay. TCRdb took over this immuneACCESS table, retaining in-frame rearrangements with V and J assigned. Such tables are incomplete; in checked studies, under half of the missing clones stem from an unresolved V gene, and the remainder is unexplained. This sample holds about 670,000 clones; around 72% were observed only once. The biggest ten clones account for 1.8% of the sample. What was sequenced was memory CD4+ T cells sorted from blood. The meaning of the sample's cell subset or site label: CD45RA-negative fraction. Receptor source: a woman in her 30s in good health.

This chain uses TRBV28 with TRBJ2-3; D is ambiguous. V dropped 3 bases and J dropped 3 bases, with 13 bases sitting between them. The CDR3 runs to 15 residues. CDR1 and CDR2 (germline): MDHEN, SYDVKM. In DNA, the CDR3 is TGTGCCAGCAGTTTGGTTAGCCGGAAAACAGATACGCAGTATTTT. As protein: CASSLVSRKTDTQYF.

The CDR3 DNA reads as TGTGCCAGCAGCCCAGGAGGAAGGGGTGAAAAACTGTTTTTT. Amino acids: CASSPGGRGEKLFF. The chain carries TRBV28 and TRBJ1-4; the D gene is possibly TRBD1 (5 bases). The CDR3 has 14 residues. Germline V CDR1 and CDR2: MDHEN, SYDVKM. Deletions cut 6 bases from V and 7 bases from J, with 15 bases between. Full variable domain (rest looked up from reference TRBV28 and TRBJ1-4): DVKVTQSSRYLVKRTGEKVFLECVQDMDHENMFWYRQDPGLGLRLIYFSYDVKMKEKGDIPEGYSVSREKKERFSLILESASTNQTSMYLCASSPGGRGEKLFFGSGTQLSVL.

The rearrangement uses TRBV10-3 and TRBJ1-2; a weak D match, TRBD1 (6 bases). V shed 2 bases and J shed 7 bases, with 14 bases lying between them. This CDR3 contains 14 residues. Germline V gene lookup returns CDR1 ENHRY and CDR2 SYGVKD. CDR3 sequence reads: CAISETGGETGYTF. DNA of the CDR3: TGTGCCATCAGTGAGACTGGGGGCGAGACTGGCTACACCTTC.

Only a few counts were recorded for this clone. Other DNA sequences in this sample translate to the same CDR3. V usage is TRBV6-4 and J usage is TRBJ2-1; TRBD2 matches 11 bases. V dropped 0 bases and J dropped 4; count of bases not matched to a gene: 2. The CDR3 spans 16 residues. Germline-derived CDR1 and CDR2 are MRHNA and SNTAGT. The DNA for the CDR3 is TGTGCCAGCAGTGACTCCGGGACTAGCGGATACAATGAGCAGTTCTTC. Amino acids: CASSDSGTSGYNEQFF.

The chain uses TRBV9 and TRBJ2-7, with D perhaps matching TRBD1 or TRBD2 (5 bases each). The CDR3 contains 15 residues. CDR1 and CDR2 (germline): SGDLS, YYNGEE. V was pared by 1 base and J by 2 bases, with 13 bases between. The CDR3 DNA reads TGTGCCAGCAGCGTATACCCCGGGACCCCCTACGAGCAGTACTTC. Translating gives CASSVYPGTPYEQYF.

This chain connects TRBV25-1 to TRBJ2-1; weak D call: TRBD1 (5 bases). The length of the CDR3 is 16 residues. Trimming took 6 bases from V and 8 from J, leaving 23 bases between them. Germline CDR1 reads MGHDK; CDR2 reads SYGVNS. As DNA, the CDR3 is TGTGCCAGCAGGGACCCAGGGCCGGGCATGCCCCATGAGCAGTTCTTC. Translated: CASRDPGPGMPHEQFF.

V gene TRBV11-3 combines with J gene TRBJ2-7, with 8 bases lining up with TRBD1. The J call may be in error: the DNA end matches TRBJ2-1 better. CDR1 and CDR2 from the germline V gene are SGHNT and YENEEA. The CDR3 has 17 residues. CDR3 sequence (DNA): TGTGCCAGCAGCCCTTCCCATGACAGGGGACGCTACAATGAGCAGTTCTTC. It yields the protein CASSPSHDRGRYNEQFF.

The V and J genes are TRBV10-3 and TRBJ2-7; 7 bases are a match to TRBD2. Germline V lookup: CDR1 ENHRY, CDR2 SYGVKD. There are 13 residues in the CDR3. V was clipped by 8 bases and J by 0 bases; unmatched bases: 4. The DNA for the CDR3 is TGTGCCATCGCGCGGGAGTTCTCCTACGAGCAGTACTTC. It specifies CAIAREFSYEQYF.

Of note for this clone: The same CDR3 arises from other DNA sequences in this sample as well. The V call is TRBV6-6, the J call TRBJ1-1; no firm D call. The CDR3 runs to 14 residues. V was clipped by 2 bases and J by 1 base, with 8 bases between them. The germline V gene has CDR1 MNHNY and CDR2 SVGAGI (reference sequence). The CDR3 DNA reads as TGTGCCAGCAGTTACACGGGAGAGAACACTGAAGCTTTCTTT. The encoded protein is CASSYTGENTEAFF.

This clone was detected a few times. The J gene is TRBJ1-1, the V gene TRBV6-6; D may be TRBD1 (5 bases). Per the germline V gene, CDR1 is MNHNY and CDR2 is SVGAGI (reference sequence). Trimming removed 4 bases from V and 5 bases from J, with 11 bases in between. The CDR3 spans 13 residues. CDR3 protein: CASSSRQLTEAFF. CDR3 sequence (DNA): TGTGCCAGCAGTTCAAGACAGCTAACTGAAGCTTTCTTT.

V usage is TRBV21-1 and J usage is TRBJ2-5; whether TRBD1, the table's D call, matches the DNA was not checked. The end of the DNA aligns better with TRBJ2-7, so the J call may be wrong. TRBV21-1 is flagged as a pseudogene. This CDR3 is 14 amino acids long. The CDR3 sequence: CASSPIDRLSEQYF. For the CDR3, the DNA is TGTGCCAGCAGTCCAATAGACAGACTCTCCGAGCAGTACTTC.

The J gene is TRBJ2-2, the V gene TRBV6-4; the D call may be TRBD1 or TRBD2 (6 bases each). The CDR3 consists of 19 residues. V was shortened by 3 bases and J by 6 bases, with 26 bases between the two germline ends. Germline CDR1 reads MRHNA; CDR2 reads SNTAGT. The CDR3 DNA follows: TGTGCCAGCAGTGAGTCTTGGGGCCTTCGGGGGCATCAAGCCGGGGAGCTGTTTTTT. The encoded protein is CASSESWGLRGHQAGELFF.

J is TRBJ2-5 and V is TRBV4-2; TRBD1 aligns across 10 bases. The germline gives CDR1 LGHNA, CDR2 YNFKEQ. The CDR3 sequence is 16 residues long. V shed 4 bases, J shed 4 bases, and the junction held 9 bases outside the gene matches. For the CDR3, the DNA is TGTGCCAGCAGCCGCATTGGGACAGGGGATTTAGAGACCCAGTACTTC. Translation gives CASSRIGTGDLETQYF.

V is TRBV29-1 and J is TRBJ1-4; D ambiguous. Germline assignment: CDR1 SQVTM and CDR2 ANQGSEA. V gave up 4 bases and J gave up 5 bases, with 8 bases separating them. The CDR3 covers 12 residues. The CDR3 protein is CSVVSGNEKLFF. CDR3 in DNA: TGCAGCGTTGTGTCAGGCAATGAAAAACTGTTTTTT.

The chain carries TRBV2 and TRBJ2-7; 8 bases map to TRBD2. Trimming took 2 bases from V and 6 from J; bases not matched to a gene: 6. Germline V lookup: CDR1 SNHLY, CDR2 FYNNEI. The CDR3 runs 14 residues. The CDR3, as DNA: TGTGCCAGCAGTGAATCGGGGAGCGGGAGCGAGCAGTACTTC. This sequence encodes CASSESGSGSEQYF.

The table lists this clone with a few counts. This chain's CDR3 is CASSLNGRGEYEQYF. The CDR3 DNA is TGTGCCAGCAGCTTGAATGGCAGGGGGGAATACGAGCAGTACTTC. This rearrangement joins TRBV5-6 to TRBJ2-7, with a possible D match to TRBD1 (7 bases). Germline values: CDR1 SGHDT, CDR2 YYEEEE. V lost 1 base and J 4 bases, leaving 15 bases between the germline ends. This CDR3 comprises 15 residues.

The sample holds a few counts of this clone. V is TRBV2 and J is TRBJ1-1; no reliable D call. V was cut by 2 bases and J by 8 bases, with 18 bases left in between. The CDR3 consists of 15 residues. From germline, CDR1 is SNHLY and CDR2 FYNNEI. The CDR3 DNA follows: TGTGCCAGCAGTGAATCGGGCAGGCGCCCTGGGGAAGCTTTCTTT. It codes for CASSESGRRPGEAFF.

Here the CDR3 DNA reads TGTGCCAGCAGCCCCAACAGCCTCTACTCTGGGGCCAACGTCCTGACTTTC. Amino acid sequence: CASSPNSLYSGANVLTF. The chain employs TRBV7-3 and TRBJ2-6; no clear D. CDR3 length: 17 amino acids. Germline CDR1 and CDR2: SGHTA and FQGTGA. V was trimmed by 5 bases and J by 0 bases, leaving 14 bases between them.

The chain has TRBV11-1 and TRBJ1-2; 8 bases match TRBD1. Trimming at V came to 4 bases and at J to 7 bases, leaving 5 bases not matched to a gene. Germline V lookup: CDR1 SGHAT, CDR2 FQDESV (reference sequence). The CDR3 runs 13 residues. CDR3: CASSSLDRAGYTF. CDR3 DNA sequence: TGTGCCAGCAGCTCACTGGACAGGGCTGGCTACACCTTC.

The CDR3 loop reads CASSLWDNQPQHF. CDR3 nucleotides: TGTGCCAGTAGCCTCTGGGACAATCAGCCCCAGCATTTT. This sequence joins TRBV19 and TRBJ1-5; the D is unclear. The V gene lost 6 bases and the J gene lost 3 bases, with 9 bases spanning the gap. The CDR3 consists of 13 residues. CDR1 is LNHDA, CDR2 SQIVND, per germline (reference sequence).

The chain links TRBV9 to TRBJ2-2, with D uncertain. This CDR3 has 14 amino acids. Germline V gene lookup returns CDR1 SGDLS and CDR2 YYNGEE. The V and J ends lost 0 bases and 6 bases respectively, with 9 bases between them. The CDR3 spells CASSVGGNAGELFF. Written as DNA, the CDR3 is TGTGCCAGCAGCGTAGGGGGTAACGCCGGGGAGCTGTTTTTT.

This chain connects TRBV28 to TRBJ1-5; D remains unclear. CDR1 and CDR2 (germline): MDHEN, SYDVKM. V lost 4 bases and J 0 bases, leaving 10 bases between the germline ends. The CDR3 is 15 amino acids. CDR3 loop: CASSSPDHSNQPQHF. The CDR3 nucleotides read TGTGCCAGCAGTTCCCCGGACCATAGCAATCAGCCCCAGCATTTT.

On this clone itself: One end of the junction fails to match germline, which may point to a read error. The chain links TRBV14 to TRBJ2-5; D possibly corresponds to TRBD2 (5 bases). The CDR3 contains 11 residues. Germline CDR1 and CDR2: SGHDN and FVKESK. The CDR3 region has the DNA TGTGCCAGCAGCCAAACGGGATCGCCGGACTTC. This gives the protein CASSQTGSPDF.